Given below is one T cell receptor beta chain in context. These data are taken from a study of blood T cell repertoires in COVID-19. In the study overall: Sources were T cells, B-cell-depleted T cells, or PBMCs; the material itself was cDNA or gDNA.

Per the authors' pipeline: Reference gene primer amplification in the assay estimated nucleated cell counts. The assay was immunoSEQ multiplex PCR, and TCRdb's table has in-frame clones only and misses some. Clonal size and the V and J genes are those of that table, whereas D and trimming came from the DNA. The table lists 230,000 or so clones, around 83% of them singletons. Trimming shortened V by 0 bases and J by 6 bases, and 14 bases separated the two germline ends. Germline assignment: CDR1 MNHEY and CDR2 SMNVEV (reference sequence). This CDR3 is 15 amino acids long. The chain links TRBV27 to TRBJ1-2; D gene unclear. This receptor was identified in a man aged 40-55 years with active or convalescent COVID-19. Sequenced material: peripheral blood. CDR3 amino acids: CASSLSKVEGNGYTF. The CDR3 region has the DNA TGTGCCAGCAGTTTATCTAAGGTTGAGGGAAATGGCTACACCTTC.